This T cell receptor (beta chain) is from a study of neurological immune-mediated disorders. General study findings and limits: Patients with HTLV-1-associated myelopathy showed the most TCR clonal expansion. Those with multiple sclerosis showed the least, falling below healthy controls.

cDNA was made by 5'RACE with 10-nucleotide random UMIs. TCRdb reprocessed the 5' RACE reads with MiXCR, giving one entry per CDR3 protein. The repertoire consists of about 36,000 distinct CDR3 sequences, with around 10% occurring once and the leading ten covering roughly 7.1%. With respect to this clonotype: What it binds is not known. At one boundary the junction diverges from the germline segment, which might be a read error.

Looked up from germline, CDR1 is KGHSH and CDR2 is LQKENI. This CDR3 is 13 amino acids long. The TCR was taken from a woman aged 25 to 39 with HTLV-1-associated myelopathy (HAM/TSP). This chain links TRBV18 with TRBJ1-2, with D unclear. The specimen sequenced was PBMCs. The DNA for the CDR3 is TGTTCCAGCTCACCCTCTTACACTCGTGGCTACACCTTC. Its protein is CSSSPSYTRGYTF. Using reference TRBV18 and TRBJ1-2 for the parts outside the CDR3, the full variable domain is NAGVMQNPRHLVRRRGQEARLRCSPMKGHSHVYWYRQLPEEGLKFMVYLQKENIIDESGMPKERFSAEFPKEGPSILRIQQVVRGDSAAYFCSSSPSYTRGYTFGSGTRLTVV.